Presented here are 11 T cell receptor beta chains from one specimen sequenced in a study of OX40 agonist ivuxolimab in advanced cancers. Using immunoSEQ multiplex PCR, the repertoire was profiled, and TCRdb retains in-frame clones only, with some absent. The sample records about 70,000 clones, roughly 89% being singletons. The sequencing used CD4+ or CD8+ T cells sorted from blood, collected in a trial of the OX40 agonist ivuxolimab. The source is an adult with an advanced solid tumor such as melanoma, head and neck, liver or kidney cancer.

The chain combines TRBV11-3 with TRBJ2-2; D perhaps matches TRBD2 (6 bases). This CDR3 spans 16 amino acids. V was trimmed by 4 bases and J by 2 bases, leaving 14 bases between them. Germline V gives CDR1 SGHNT, CDR2 YENEEA. The chain's CDR3 is CASSSTGTFNTGELFF. DNA for the CDR3: TGTGCCAGCAGCTCAACCGGGACTTTCAACACCGGGGAGCTGTTTTTT.

The V and J genes are TRBV4-1 and TRBJ2-1; D not certain. The CDR3 has 16 residues. The V end lost 1 base, the J end lost 5 bases, and 15 bases lay between the germline ends. Germline-derived CDR1 and CDR2 are MGHRA and YSYEKL. CDR3 in amino acids: CASSQAYYVPDNEQFF. In DNA, the CDR3 is TGCGCCAGCAGCCAAGCCTACTACGTCCCGGACAATGAGCAGTTCTTC.

This chain joins TRBV28 and TRBJ2-5, with 15 positions matching TRBD2. This CDR3 is built from 17 residues. V lost 4 bases, J lost 5 bases, and 8 bases stayed unmatched. CDR1 is MDHEN and CDR2 is SYDVKM in the germline V gene. CDR3 DNA: TGTGCCAGCAGTTGGGGACTAGCGGGAGGAGGAGGGGAGACCCAGTACTTC. Translated, it gives CASSWGLAGGGGETQYF. The whole variable domain, remainder taken from reference TRBV28 and TRBJ2-5, is DVKVTQSSRYLVKRTGEKVFLECVQDMDHENMFWYRQDPGLGLRLIYFSYDVKMKEKGDIPEGYSVSREKKERFSLILESASTNQTSMYLCASSWGLAGGGGETQYFGPGTRLLVL.

This clone has only one observation. V is TRBV6-1 and J is TRBJ2-5; TRBD1 matches 8 bases. CDR3 length equals 13 residues. J was trimmed by 5 bases and V by 6 bases; bases with no gene match: 5. CDR1 and CDR2 (germline): MNHNS, SASEGT. In DNA form, the CDR3 reads TGTGCCAGCAGAGAACAGGGGGAGGAGACCCAGTACTTC. Encoded protein: CASREQGEETQYF.

The chain combines TRBV4-1 with TRBJ2-5; TRBD1 matches at 7 bases. The germline gives CDR1 MGHRA, CDR2 YSYEKL. The CDR3 contains 18 residues. Losses at the gene ends were 0 bases for V and 5 bases for J; bases not matched to a gene: 15. CDR3 sequence reads: CASSQEDLIGGREETQYF. CDR3 nucleotide sequence: TGCGCCAGCAGCCAAGAAGACTTGATAGGGGGCAGAGAGGAGACCCAGTACTTC.

Remarks on this clone: Different DNA sequences within this sample yield the same CDR3. The gene calls are TRBV6-1 and TRBJ1-6, with 7 bases that match TRBD1. V dropped 0 bases and J dropped 9; count of bases not matched to a gene: 5. The CDR3 spans 15 residues. Germline V lookup: CDR1 MNHNS, CDR2 SASEGT. The CDR3 here is CASSEAPGGGSPLHF. In DNA, the CDR3 is TGTGCCAGCAGTGAAGCACCAGGGGGGGGTTCACCCCTCCACTTT.

This chain links TRBV4-2 with TRBJ2-6; unclear D gene. CDR1 is LGHNA, CDR2 YNFKEQ, per germline. Trimming shortened V by 0 bases and J by 0 bases, and 3 bases separated the two germline ends. CDR3 size: 15 residues. The CDR3 loop reads CASSQERSGANVLTF. CDR3 coding DNA: TGTGCCAGCAGCCAAGAGCGCTCTGGGGCCAACGTCCTGACTTTC.

The rearrangement joins TRBV6-1 to TRBJ2-7, with no clear D. V lost 5 bases, J lost 0 bases, and 5 bases lay in between. CDR1 and CDR2 (germline): MNHNS, SASEGT. This CDR3 spans 12 amino acids. This chain's CDR3 is CASSSSSYEQYF. CDR3 bases: TGTGCCAGCAGTTCATCCTCCTACGAGCAGTACTTC.

The chain carries TRBV1 and TRBJ2-5; TRBD2, the table's D call, was not compared with the DNA. TRBV1 counts as a pseudogene. This CDR3 has 16 amino acids. The CDR3 loop reads CTSSPPQRARQETQYF. In DNA form, the CDR3 reads TGCACCAGCAGCCCCCCCCAGAGGGCGAGGCAAGAGACCCAGTACTTC.

This clone was counted between two and nine times. The V call is TRBV18, the J call TRBJ1-4; D gene ambiguous. The CDR3 consists of 12 residues. Germline CDR1 KGHSH, CDR2 LQKENI. The V gene lost 4 bases and the J gene lost 4 bases, with 4 bases spanning the gap. The chain's CDR3 is CASSRGNEKLFF. The CDR3, as DNA: TGTGCCAGCTCACGAGGTAATGAAAAACTGTTTTTT.

V gene TRBV6-5 combines with J gene TRBJ2-5; no clear D. The CDR3 length is 12 residues. The V end lost 8 bases, the J end lost 4 bases, and 11 bases lay between the germline ends. The germline CDR1 and CDR2 sequences are MNHEY and SVGAGI. This CDR3 is CASRHQAETQYF. The CDR3 nucleotides read TGTGCCAGCCGCCACCAAGCAGAGACCCAGTACTTC.